This T cell receptor beta chain was recovered during a study of naive and memory T cell subsets. Broader study findings: In CD4 and CD8 cells, diversity dropped from naive through EMRA. Findings for naive and memory subsets could not be checked against ground truth.

This clonotype was counted at least ten times. As yet, its antigen is unknown. V lost 4 bases, J lost 7 bases, and 4 bases stayed unmatched. This CDR3 region has 13 residues. Germline values: CDR1 DFQATT, CDR2 SNEGSKA (reference sequence). Both TRBC1 and TRBC2 were covered by a beta constant-region primer of two equimolar oligonucleotides. The ligated cDNA underwent four PCR rounds using SP2 and nested alpha and beta constant-region primers. TCRdb re-derived calls from the UMI-ligation and nested PCR reads in MiXCR, one entry per CDR3 protein. The table lists 130,000 to 150,000 distinct CDR3 sequences, 15% to 20% of them singletons, with 0.14% to 0.15% in the top ten. Alpha and beta libraries were amplified separately from the second PCR onward.

The chain has TRBV20-1 and TRBJ2-2; 9 nucleotides match TRBD1. The TCR originated in a human donor in good health. The sample taken for sequencing was naive CD4+ T cells from blood. CDR3 in amino acids: CSATQGANGELFF. The CDR3 DNA follows: TGCAGTGCTACACAGGGGGCGAACGGGGAGCTGTTTTTT.